The 27 T cell receptor beta chains presented below share a single source sample, sequenced in a study of blood T cell repertoires in COVID-19. Data came from immunoSEQ multiplex PCR; TCRdb stores just in-frame clones and leaves some out. The sample lists roughly 90,000 clones; 75% to 90% were seen once. Sample: peripheral blood. These TCRs come from a woman older than 75 with active or convalescent COVID-19.

CDR3 DNA: TGTGCCAGCTCACCATCGGGGGGGCCAAGAGATACGCAGTATTTT. This translates into CASSPSGGPRDTQYF. The gene calls are TRBV18 and TRBJ2-3; the match to TRBD2 covers 8 bases. CDR3 length equals 15 residues. CDR1 KGHSH and CDR2 LQKENI come from the germline V gene. Trimming removed 2 bases from V and 5 bases from J; junction bases left unmatched: 6.

The chain has TRBV2 and TRBJ1-6; D is undetermined. Germline CDR1 and CDR2: SNHLY and FYNNEI. The CDR3 consists of 14 residues. Trimming cost V 8 bases and J 7 bases, with 15 bases left between them. The CDR3 region has the DNA TGTGCCAGCCCAAGTGTGGCAGGAAATTCACCCCTCCACTTT. Protein: CASPSVAGNSPLHF.

A single count supports this clone. CDR3 sequence reads: CASRPQGAQGGYTF. CDR3 in DNA: TGTGCCAGCAGGCCCCAGGGGGCGCAGGGCGGCTACACCTTC. The chain recombines TRBV6-5 with TRBJ1-2; TRBD1 matches at 8 bases. The germline V gene encodes CDR1 MNHEY and CDR2 SVGAGI. The CDR3 consists of 14 residues. With V trimmed by 6 bases and J by 8 bases, 11 bases remained unmatched.

This chain links TRBV15 with TRBJ2-7; D remains ambiguous. V lost 0 bases to trimming and J lost 3 bases, with 9 bases between them. The CDR3 covers 14 residues. CDR1 and CDR2 (germline): LNHNV, YYDKDF (reference sequence). This chain's CDR3 is CATSRDAGLYEQYF. CDR3 DNA: TGTGCCACCAGCAGAGATGCAGGCCTCTACGAGCAGTACTTC.

V gene TRBV6-1 combines with J gene TRBJ1-2; D uncertain. V was cut by 3 bases and J by 4 bases, with 6 bases left in between. Germline V CDR1 and CDR2: MNHNS, SASEGT. This CDR3 region has 12 residues. The chain's CDR3 is CASSDNSYGYTF. Here the CDR3 DNA reads TGTGCCAGCAGTGATAACAGCTATGGCTACACCTTC.

The chain uses TRBV24-1 and TRBJ1-4; maybe TRBD1 (5 bases). Trimming took 5 bases from V and 7 from J, leaving 19 bases between them. Germline assignment: CDR1 KGHDR and CDR2 SFDVKD. The CDR3 is made up of 16 amino acids. The CDR3 bases are TGTGCCACCAGTGCAGGCCCCGGGCAGGGCGGTGAAAAACTGTTTTTT. As protein: CATSAGPGQGGEKLFF.

The chain employs TRBV2 and TRBJ1-5, with 9 bases matching TRBD1. Germline lookup yields CDR1 SNHLY and CDR2 FYNNEI. J was trimmed by 6 bases and V by 7 bases; bases with no gene match: 4. The CDR3 is 13 residues long. CDR3: CASIKGQGQPQHF. The CDR3 coding sequence is TGTGCCAGCATAAAGGGACAGGGTCAGCCCCAGCATTTT. The complete variable domain, with remaining parts taken from reference TRBV2 and TRBJ1-5, reads EPEVTQTPSHQVTQMGQEVILRCVPISNHLYFYWYRQILGQKVEFLVSFYNNEISEKSEIFDDQFSVERPDGSNFTLKIRSTKLEDSAMYFCASIKGQGQPQHFGDGTRLSIL.

The gene calls are TRBV3-1 (or the pseudogene TRBV3-2) and TRBJ1-6; D remains ambiguous. The CDR3 loop spans 16 amino acids. Looked up from germline, CDR1 is LGHDT and CDR2 is YNNKEL (reference sequence). V lost 4 bases to trimming and J lost 5 bases, with 15 bases between them. In DNA form, the CDR3 reads TGTGCCAGCAGCCGAGAAGCGCCTAAAAATAATTCACCCCTCCACTTT. Protein sequence: CASSREAPKNNSPLHF.

J is TRBJ2-7 and V is TRBV27; the D is unclear. The V end was cut by 4 bases, the J end by 2 bases, with 12 bases between. The germline CDR1 and CDR2 sequences are MNHEY and SMNVEV (reference sequence). This CDR3 has 14 amino acids. DNA for the CDR3: TGTGCCAGCAGTTATGGGCCCTCACCCTACGAGCAGTACTTC. This encodes CASSYGPSPYEQYF.

Only a few counts were recorded for this clone. The chain combines TRBV6-6 with TRBJ1-2; weak D call: TRBD1 (6 bases). The CDR3 runs to 15 residues. V was cut by 7 bases and J by 0 bases, with 15 bases left in between. Germline CDR1 MNHNY, CDR2 SVGAGI (reference sequence). CDR3 residues: CASIPGGAANYGYTF. CDR3 coding DNA: TGTGCCAGCATCCCCGGGGGGGCAGCTAACTATGGCTACACCTTC.

The chain recombines TRBV28 with TRBJ1-2; 7 bases agree with TRBD1. Germline V gives CDR1 MDHEN, CDR2 SYDVKM. This CDR3 spans 16 amino acids. J gave up 1 base and V 6 bases, and 11 bases lay outside the gene matches. CDR3 in amino acids: CASRQGGGAGNYGYTF. The CDR3 nucleotides read TGTGCCAGCAGACAAGGAGGGGGCGCCGGTAACTATGGCTACACCTTC.

The genes are TRBV6-5 and TRBJ1-1; TRBD1 might be the D (5 bases). Looked up from germline, CDR1 is MNHEY and CDR2 is SVGAGI. The CDR3 runs 12 residues. Trimming shortened V by 10 bases and J by 11 bases, and 20 bases separated the two germline ends. The CDR3, as DNA: TGTGCCACCAACCTCAGGGTCATGGAGGCTTTCTTT. This codes for CATNLRVMEAFF.

This clone was picked up a small number of times. The rearrangement uses TRBV2 and TRBJ2-2, with 8 bases identical to TRBD2. V was clipped by 6 bases and J by 4 bases; unmatched bases: 7. Germline loops: CDR1 SNHLY, CDR2 FYNNEI. The CDR3 loop spans 15 amino acids. DNA for the CDR3: TGTGCCAGCAGAATGGGACTAGAGACCACCGGGGAGCTGTTTTTT. Its protein product is CASRMGLETTGELFF.

This rearrangement joins TRBV2 to TRBJ2-7; 12 bases agree with TRBD2. The CDR3 length is 14 residues. V dropped 5 bases and J dropped 6; count of bases not matched to a gene: 5. From germline, CDR1 is SNHLY and CDR2 FYNNEI. This CDR3 is CASSQTSGSGEQYF. Here the CDR3 DNA reads TGTGCCAGCAGTCAGACTAGCGGGAGTGGCGAGCAGTACTTC.

The chain is built from TRBV6-5 and TRBJ2-3, with TRBD2 identical over 12 bases. The V and J ends lost 10 bases and 4 bases, in that order; junction bases with no gene match: 6. CDR1 MNHEY and CDR2 SVGAGI come from the germline V gene. The CDR3 consists of 14 residues. CDR3 protein: CANRLAGVSDTQYF. In nucleotides, the CDR3 is TGTGCCAACCGACTAGCGGGAGTATCAGATACGCAGTATTTT.

The chain couples TRBV11-3 to TRBJ2-1, with D tentatively TRBD1 (6 bases). This CDR3 has 13 residues. The V and J ends lost 5 bases and 6 bases respectively, with 11 bases between them. The germline CDR1 and CDR2 sequences are SGHNT and YENEEA. CDR3 protein: CASSQDSPNEQFF. The CDR3 DNA reads TGTGCCAGCAGCCAGGACAGTCCCAATGAGCAGTTCTTC.

V is TRBV7-2 and J is TRBJ1-1, with D unclear. V lost 5 bases and J 1 base, leaving 11 bases between the germline ends. From germline, CDR1 is SGHTA and CDR2 FQGNSA. The CDR3 spans 14 residues. CDR3 in DNA: TGTGCCAGCAGCGCCCGGAGGACGAACACTGAAGCTTTCTTT. Its protein is CASSARRTNTEAFF.

V and J are TRBV15 and TRBJ2-2; D is unclear. Per the germline V gene, CDR1 is LNHNV and CDR2 is YYDKDF (reference sequence). V gave up 1 base and J gave up 6 bases, with 6 bases separating them. The CDR3 loop spans 13 amino acids. The CDR3 region is CATSRAGSGELFF. The CDR3 DNA is TGTGCCACCAGCAGAGCAGGATCCGGGGAGCTGTTTTTT.

The V call is TRBV3-1 (or the pseudogene TRBV3-2), the J call TRBJ1-1; the match to TRBD1 covers 7 bases. The V and J ends lost 3 bases and 11 bases, in that order; junction bases with no gene match: 3. CDR1 LGHDT and CDR2 YNNKEL come from the germline V gene (reference sequence). This CDR3 contains 11 residues. The CDR3 DNA reads as TGTGCCAGCAGCCAGACAGGGTCGGCTTTCTTT. Its translation is CASSQTGSAFF.

V gene TRBV6-1 combines with J gene TRBJ1-2, with D hard to call. V lost 5 bases to trimming and J lost 6 bases, with 13 bases between them. The CDR3 runs 13 residues. CDR1 is MNHNS, CDR2 SASEGT, per germline. In DNA, the CDR3 is TGTGCCAGCAGTCCCAACTACATAGATGGCTACACCTTC. Translating it yields CASSPNYIDGYTF.

J is TRBJ2-2 and V is TRBV10-3, with TRBD2 matching 8 bases. This CDR3 contains 16 residues. CDR1 and CDR2 from the germline V gene are ENHRY and SYGVKD. V lost 5 bases, J lost 1 base, and 6 bases stayed unmatched. The CDR3 sequence is CAISTGGARNTGELFF. The CDR3 nucleotides are TGTGCCATCAGTACGGGGGGGGCGAGGAACACCGGGGAGCTGTTTTTT.

The CDR3 protein is CASSKFTPGEGQFF. The CDR3 DNA reads as TGTGCCAGCAGTAAATTTACCCCGGGGGAGGGGCAGTTCTTC. The chain links TRBV6-2 or TRBV6-3 to TRBJ2-1; 7 bases are shared with TRBD2. The CDR3 sequence is 14 residues long. V lost 5 bases, J lost 12 bases, and 13 bases stayed unmatched. The germline V gene encodes CDR1 MNHEY and CDR2 SVGEGT.

The chain carries TRBV30 and TRBJ1-1, with D unclear. Trimming left V 4 bases short and J 1 base short, with 10 bases between. The germline V gene has CDR1 GTSNPN and CDR2 SVGIG (reference sequence). The CDR3 is made up of 13 amino acids. The CDR3 loop reads CAWIRQANTEAFF. CDR3 DNA sequence: TGTGCCTGGATTCGGCAGGCGAACACTGAAGCTTTCTTT.

The genes are TRBV28 and TRBJ1-1; D is perhaps TRBD1 (6 bases). The germline gives CDR1 MDHEN, CDR2 SYDVKM. Trimming cost V 7 bases and J 0 bases, with 18 bases left between them. The CDR3 spans 16 residues. The CDR3 spells CASKLRTGIMNTEAFF. The CDR3, as DNA: TGTGCCAGCAAACTTAGAACAGGGATAATGAACACTGAAGCTTTCTTT.

The chain combines TRBV3-1 (or the pseudogene TRBV3-2) with TRBJ2-5, with D tentatively TRBD2 (6 bases). The CDR3 length is 16 residues. Germline-derived CDR1 and CDR2 are LGHDT and YNNKEL (reference sequence). V lost 1 base and J 5 bases, leaving 17 bases between the germline ends. In DNA, the CDR3 is TGTGCCAGCAGCCAAGGGACTCCGGGACTCGGTGAGACCCAGTACTTC. It is translated as CASSQGTPGLGETQYF.

The rearrangement joins TRBV7-2 to TRBJ1-2; 9 bases match TRBD1. The CDR3 is 15 residues long. Germline assignment: CDR1 SGHTA and CDR2 FQGNSA. V lost 5 bases to trimming and J lost 2 bases; unmatched junction nucleotides: 6. CDR3: CASSPQGQGNYGYTF. The CDR3 DNA reads as TGTGCCAGCAGCCCACAGGGACAGGGAAACTATGGCTACACCTTC.

The rearrangement links TRBV5-1 to TRBJ2-1; D is uncertain. There are 15 residues in the CDR3. V dropped 0 bases and J dropped 0 bases, with 7 bases sitting between them. The V gene's germline CDR1 is SGHRS and CDR2 YFSETQ. This CDR3 is CASSLVQDSYNEQFF. CDR3 nucleotides: TGCGCCAGCAGCTTGGTGCAGGACTCCTACAATGAGCAGTTCTTC.